The 12 T cell receptor beta chains below come from one sample, sequenced in a study of identifying expanded T cells in peripheral blood. Generated by immunoSEQ multiplex PCR, the TCRdb table keeps only in-frame clones and is missing some. Of 50,000 to 75,000 clones in the sample, under 85% were seen once. The sample was blood. Receptor source: a person between 18 and 75 years old in good health.

The rearrangement uses TRBV5-1 and TRBJ2-1, with D possibly TRBD2 on 6 matching bases. Germline CDR1 SGHRS, CDR2 YFSETQ. The CDR3 extends over 16 amino acids. V shed 0 bases and J shed 2 bases, with 12 bases lying between them. The CDR3 region has the DNA TGCGCCAGCAGCTTGGACCCTAGCGTTACCTACAATGAGCAGTTCTTC. Its translation is CASSLDPSVTYNEQFF.

V gene TRBV9 combines with J gene TRBJ2-2, with TRBD2 matching 7 bases. Germline values: CDR1 SGDLS, CDR2 YYNGEE. J was trimmed by 4 bases and V by 3 bases; bases with no gene match: 12. The CDR3 consists of 17 residues. The CDR3: CASSAEGSRGSTGELFF. The CDR3 region has the DNA TGTGCCAGCAGCGCTGAGGGTTCGCGGGGGAGCACCGGGGAGCTGTTTTTT. Full variable domain (rest looked up from reference TRBV9 and TRBJ2-2): DSGVTQTPKHLITATGQRVTLRCSPRSGDLSVYWYQQSLDQGLQFLIQYYNGEERAKGNILERFSAQQFPDLHSELNLSSLELGDSALYFCASSAEGSRGSTGELFFGEGSRLTVL.

The chain joins TRBV2 to TRBJ2-3; TRBD2 is a possible D gene (5 bases). V was pared by 4 bases and J by 0 bases, with 8 bases between. The germline gives CDR1 SNHLY, CDR2 FYNNEI. The CDR3 length is 14 residues. The DNA for the CDR3 is TGTGCCAGCAGTGTGCTAGCTAGCACAGATACGCAGTATTTT. Protein: CASSVLASTDTQYF. Full variable domain (outside the CDR3, taken from reference TRBV2 and TRBJ2-3): EPEVTQTPSHQVTQMGQEVILRCVPISNHLYFYWYRQILGQKVEFLVSFYNNEISEKSEIFDDQFSVERPDGSNFTLKIRSTKLEDSAMYFCASSVLASTDTQYFGPGTRLTVL.

The J gene is TRBJ1-6, the V gene TRBV7-2; D is perhaps TRBD1 (5 bases). This CDR3 has 13 residues. The germline CDR1 and CDR2 sequences are SGHTA and FQGNSA. Trimming took 2 bases from V and 9 from J, leaving 8 bases between them. The CDR3: CASSLRGSSPLHF. The CDR3 bases are TGTGCCAGCAGCTTAAGGGGAAGTTCACCCCTCCACTTT. The full variable domain, in which reference TRBV7-2 and TRBJ1-6 provide the parts outside the CDR3, is GAGVSQSPSNKVTEKGKDVELRCDPISGHTALYWYRQSLGQGLEFLIYFQGNSAPDKSGLPSDRFSAERTGGSVSTLTIQRTQQEDSAVYLCASSLRGSSPLHFGNGTRLTVT.

The chain joins TRBV5-7 to TRBJ2-7, with 9 positions matching TRBD1. TRBV5-7 is reported as an ORF; its role is uncertain. Unmatched junction bases numbered 8, after V lost 3 bases and J lost 7 bases. The CDR3 extends over 14 amino acids. CDR3 bases: TGTGCCAGCAGCTCCCCACAGGGGGCGGAGGAGCAGTACGTC. This gives the protein CASSSPQGAEEQYV.

J is TRBJ2-5 and V is TRBV6-6; no clear D. Trimming removed 2 bases from V and 2 bases from J, with 15 bases in between. This CDR3 has 16 amino acids. The germline CDR1 and CDR2 sequences are MNHNY and SVGAGI (reference sequence). The DNA of the CDR3 is TGTGCCAGCAGTTACGCCGATTTGGGCAGGCAAGAGACCCAGTACTTC. It is translated as CASSYADLGRQETQYF.

The rearrangement uses TRBV10-3 and TRBJ2-1, with unresolved D. V dropped 4 bases and J dropped 7 bases, with 5 bases sitting between them. Germline assignment: CDR1 ENHRY and CDR2 SYGVKD. This CDR3 contains 11 residues. The CDR3 bases are TGTGCCATCAGTGTAGGGAATGAGCAGTTCTTC. It specifies CAISVGNEQFF.

This clone was recorded once. The gene calls are TRBV7-2 and TRBJ1-5; the D gene is possibly TRBD1 (6 bases). This CDR3 is 15 amino acids long. V was clipped by 5 bases and J by 6 bases, with 17 bases between them. Germline V lookup: CDR1 SGHTA, CDR2 FQGNSA. This CDR3 is CASSPLGGASQPQHF. Here the CDR3 DNA reads TGTGCCAGCAGCCCTTTGGGGGGGGCGAGTCAGCCCCAGCATTTT.

The rearrangement uses TRBV6-5 and TRBJ1-1; perhaps TRBD1 as D (5 bases). The CDR3 spans 14 residues. V was pared by 6 bases and J by 9 bases, with 20 bases between. The germline V gene has CDR1 MNHEY and CDR2 SVGAGI. CDR3 in amino acids: CASSPGTRGEKAFF. The CDR3 nucleotides read TGTGCCAGCAGCCCCGGGACCCGAGGGGAGAAAGCTTTCTTT.

The V call is TRBV30, the J call TRBJ1-2; 9 bases are shared with TRBD1. Germline V lookup: CDR1 GTSNPN, CDR2 SVGIG (reference sequence). The CDR3 is 13 residues long. The V gene end was trimmed by 0 bases and the J gene end by 12 bases; junction bases not matched to a gene: 8. The CDR3 nucleotides are TGTGCCTGGAGTGTCGCCCGGGACAGGGACCACACCTTC. It encodes CAWSVARDRDHTF.

This clone came up a few times. The chain uses TRBV6-1 and TRBJ2-7, with D hard to call. The CDR3 contains 15 residues. Trimming removed 1 base at V and 1 base at J, with 11 bases between. Per the germline V gene, CDR1 is MNHNS and CDR2 is SASEGT. CDR3 in amino acids: CASSEGTSRSYEQYF. CDR3 nucleotide sequence: TGTGCCAGCAGTGAAGGTACATCTAGGTCCTACGAGCAGTACTTC.

This clone was counted a single time. The chain has TRBV5-1 and TRBJ2-7; no definite D call. V lost 0 bases, J lost 0 bases, and 10 bases lay in between. The CDR3 runs to 15 residues. Germline values: CDR1 SGHRS, CDR2 YFSETQ. The CDR3 protein is CASSLANPVSYEQYF. CDR3 sequence (DNA): TGCGCCAGCAGCTTGGCCAATCCAGTCTCCTACGAGCAGTACTTC.